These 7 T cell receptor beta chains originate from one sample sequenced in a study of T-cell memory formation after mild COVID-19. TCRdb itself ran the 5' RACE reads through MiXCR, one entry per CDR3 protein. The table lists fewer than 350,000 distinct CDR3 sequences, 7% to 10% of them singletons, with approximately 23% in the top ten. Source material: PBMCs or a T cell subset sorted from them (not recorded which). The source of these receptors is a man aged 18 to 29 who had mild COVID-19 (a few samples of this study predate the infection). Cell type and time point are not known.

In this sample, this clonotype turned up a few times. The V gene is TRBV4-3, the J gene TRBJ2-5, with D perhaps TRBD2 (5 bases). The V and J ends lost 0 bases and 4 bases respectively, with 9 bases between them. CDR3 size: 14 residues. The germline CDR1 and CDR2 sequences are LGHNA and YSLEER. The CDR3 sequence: CASSQDPGVETQYF. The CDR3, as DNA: TGCGCCAGCAGCCAAGATCCCGGGGTAGAGACCCAGTACTTC.

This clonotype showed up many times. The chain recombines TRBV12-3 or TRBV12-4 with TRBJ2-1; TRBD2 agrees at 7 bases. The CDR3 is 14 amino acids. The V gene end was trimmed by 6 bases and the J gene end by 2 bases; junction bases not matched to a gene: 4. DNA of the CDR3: TGTGCCAGCAGACTCGCGGGGGCCTACAATGAGCAGTTCTTC. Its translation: CASRLAGAYNEQFF.

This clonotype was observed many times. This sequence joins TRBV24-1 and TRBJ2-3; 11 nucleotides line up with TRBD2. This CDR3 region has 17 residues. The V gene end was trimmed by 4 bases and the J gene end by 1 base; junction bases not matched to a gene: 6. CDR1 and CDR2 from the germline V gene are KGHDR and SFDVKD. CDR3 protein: CATSDPGTSGRTDTQYF. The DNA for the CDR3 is TGTGCCACCAGTGACCCCGGGACTAGCGGTCGCACAGATACGCAGTATTTT.

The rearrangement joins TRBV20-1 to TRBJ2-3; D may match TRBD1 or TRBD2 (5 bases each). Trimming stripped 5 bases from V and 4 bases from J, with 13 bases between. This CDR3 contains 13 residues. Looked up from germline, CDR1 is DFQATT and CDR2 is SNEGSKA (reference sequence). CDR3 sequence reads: CSAPGRGPDTQYF. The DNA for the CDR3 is TGCAGTGCTCCAGGACGGGGCCCAGATACGCAGTATTTT.

This chain's CDR3 is CATSWRTGNEKLFF. CDR3 DNA: TGTGCCACCAGCTGGCGGACAGGGAATGAAAAACTGTTTTTT. The chain has TRBV15 and TRBJ1-4; 8 nucleotides agree with TRBD1. Germline V gives CDR1 LNHNV, CDR2 YYDKDF (reference sequence). This CDR3 comprises 14 residues. After removal of 5 bases from V and 5 bases from J, the junction contained 4 bases not matched to a gene.

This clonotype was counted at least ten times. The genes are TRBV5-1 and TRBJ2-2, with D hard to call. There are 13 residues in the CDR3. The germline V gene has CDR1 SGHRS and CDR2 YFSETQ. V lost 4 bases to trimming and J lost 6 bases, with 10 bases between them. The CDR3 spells CASSPSFSGELFF. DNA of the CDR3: TGCGCCAGCAGCCCCAGTTTTTCCGGGGAGCTGTTTTTT.

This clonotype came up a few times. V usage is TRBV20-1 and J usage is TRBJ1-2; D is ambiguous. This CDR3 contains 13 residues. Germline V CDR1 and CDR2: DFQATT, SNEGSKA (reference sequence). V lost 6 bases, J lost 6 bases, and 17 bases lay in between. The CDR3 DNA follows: TGCAGTGCCCGAGGAGGAGCCGTAAATGGCTACACCTTC. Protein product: CSARGGAVNGYTF.